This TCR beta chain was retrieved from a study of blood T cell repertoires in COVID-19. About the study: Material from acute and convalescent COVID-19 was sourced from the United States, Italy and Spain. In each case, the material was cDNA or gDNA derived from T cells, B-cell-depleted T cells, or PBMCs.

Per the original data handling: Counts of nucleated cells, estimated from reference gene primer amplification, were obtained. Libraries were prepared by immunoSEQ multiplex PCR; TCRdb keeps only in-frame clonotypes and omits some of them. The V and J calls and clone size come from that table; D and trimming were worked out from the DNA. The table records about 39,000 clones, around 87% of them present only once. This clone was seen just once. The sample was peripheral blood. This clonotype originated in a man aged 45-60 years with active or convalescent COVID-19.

The CDR3 sequence: CASSPSGTVNEKLFF. CDR3 DNA sequence: TGTGCCAGCAGTCCCTCCGGGACAGTAAATGAAAAACTGTTTTTT. The V and J genes are TRBV6-5 and TRBJ1-4, with 7 bases aligning to TRBD1. With 5 bases clipped from V and 5 bases from J, the junction kept 8 bases outside the gene matches. Germline CDR1 MNHEY, CDR2 SVGAGI. The CDR3 covers 15 residues.